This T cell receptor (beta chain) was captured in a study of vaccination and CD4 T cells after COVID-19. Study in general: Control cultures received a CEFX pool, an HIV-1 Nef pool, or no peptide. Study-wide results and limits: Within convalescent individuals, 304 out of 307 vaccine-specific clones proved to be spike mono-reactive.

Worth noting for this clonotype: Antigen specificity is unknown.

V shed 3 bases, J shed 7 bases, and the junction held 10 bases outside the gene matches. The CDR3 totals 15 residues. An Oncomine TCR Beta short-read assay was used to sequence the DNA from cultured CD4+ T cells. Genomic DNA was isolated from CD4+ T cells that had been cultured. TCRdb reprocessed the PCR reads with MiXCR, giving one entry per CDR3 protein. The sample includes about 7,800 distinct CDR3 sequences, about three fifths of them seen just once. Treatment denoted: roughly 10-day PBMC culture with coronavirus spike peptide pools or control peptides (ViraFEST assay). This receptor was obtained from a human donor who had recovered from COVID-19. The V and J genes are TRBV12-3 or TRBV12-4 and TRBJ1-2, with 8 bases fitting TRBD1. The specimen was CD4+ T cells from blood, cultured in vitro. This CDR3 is CASSLGRGRGAGYTF. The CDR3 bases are TGTGCCAGCAGTTTGGGCAGGGGGCGCGGAGCTGGCTACACCTTC.